Presented here are 14 T cell receptor beta chains from one specimen sequenced in a study of shared clonotypes between healthy human individuals (TCRdb year 2020). Libraries were constructed by the immunoSEQ multiplex PCR assay. The table was pulled from immuneACCESS by TCRdb, which kept in-frame rearrangements only. Such tables lose some clones; where checked, under half of the loss comes from unresolved V genes, and the rest has no known cause. The sample has approximately 1,000,000 clones on record, around 78% of them singletons. The ten largest clones represent 0.52% of the sample. Material for sequencing was memory CD4+ T cells from PBMCs. This specimen's cell subset or site label, interpreted: CD45RA-negative fraction. These receptors all come from a man aged 18 to 30 in good health. Some clones in this sample may be carry-over from other donors' samples.

The chain couples TRBV12-5 to TRBJ2-1; 7 bases are a match to TRBD2. The CDR3 runs 15 residues. The junction had 4 bases not matched to a gene; V was cut back by 1 base and J by 4 bases. Germline-derived CDR1 and CDR2 are LGHNT and FRNRAP. This CDR3 is CASGLEGGRYNEQFF. The CDR3 DNA is TGTGCTAGTGGTTTGGAGGGCGGGAGATACAATGAGCAGTTCTTC.

This clone was detected only once. The chain recombines TRBV5-1 with TRBJ2-7; D gene ambiguous. V lost 0 bases to trimming and J lost 9 bases, with 10 bases between them. Germline V CDR1 and CDR2: SGHRS, YFSETQ. This CDR3 contains 12 residues. The CDR3: CASSLAAGGQYF. The CDR3 nucleotides are TGCGCCAGCAGCTTGGCCGCAGGCGGGCAGTACTTC.

This clone has only one observation. Since a much larger clone is just one base distant, this may be a read error. The chain has TRBV30 and TRBJ1-2, with no clear D. The germline V gene has CDR1 GTSNPN and CDR2 SVGIG (reference sequence). This CDR3 has 14 residues. This CDR3 reads CTWGSTYSNYGYTF. The CDR3 region has the DNA TGTACCTGGGGATCGACGTACTCTAACTATGGCTACACCTTC.

The gene calls are TRBV4-2 and TRBJ1-6; D uncertain. Germline V gives CDR1 LGHNA, CDR2 YNFKEQ. Trimming cost V 0 bases and J 9 bases, with 9 bases left between them. This CDR3 has 14 amino acids. The CDR3 DNA sequence: TGTGCCAGCAGCCAAGATGCAACGGGTTCACCCCTCCACTTT. Its protein is CASSQDATGSPLHF.

Notes on this clone: This clone may be a read error of a much larger clone one base away. The same CDR3 can be traced to other DNA sequences in this sample. This chain joins TRBV2 and TRBJ2-4; 8 nucleotides match TRBD1. The CDR3 spans 11 residues. Trimming cost V 10 bases and J 7 bases; bases outside gene matches: 3. In germline, CDR1 is SNHLY, CDR2 FYNNEI. The CDR3 loop is CATYRGNIQYF. In nucleotides, the CDR3 is TGTGCCACCTACAGGGGGAACATTCAGTACTTC.

The J gene is TRBJ1-4, the V gene TRBV6-5; a weak D match, TRBD1 (5 bases). The CDR3 totals 15 residues. V lost 7 bases, J lost 0 bases, and 12 bases lay in between. CDR1 is MNHEY, CDR2 SVGAGI, per germline. The CDR3 reads CASTPGGATNEKLFF. In DNA form, the CDR3 reads TGTGCCAGCACACCGGGGGGTGCAACTAATGAAAAACTGTTTTTT.

A few counts support this clone. The V gene is TRBV6-6, the J gene TRBJ1-2; TRBD1 matches 12 bases. The CDR3 has 16 amino acids. The V gene's germline CDR1 is MNHNY and CDR2 SVGAGI (reference sequence). V shed 4 bases and J 4 bases; nucleotides not matched to a gene: 7. The CDR3 sequence is CASSWGPGQGAYGYTF. CDR3 nucleotides: TGTGCCAGCAGTTGGGGACCGGGACAGGGGGCCTATGGCTACACCTTC.

On this clone itself: Just one base apart from a much larger clone, this may be a read error. The chain couples TRBV27 to TRBJ1-5; 9 bases are a match to TRBD1. The CDR3 covers 13 residues. From germline, CDR1 is MNHEY and CDR2 SMNVEV (reference sequence). J gave up 5 bases and V 5 bases, and 1 base lay outside the gene matches. The CDR3, as DNA: TGTGCCAGCAGTCGACAGGGGGATCAGCCCCAGCATTTT. Translation: CASSRQGDQPQHF.

V gene TRBV6-5 combines with J gene TRBJ1-5; 7 bases match TRBD1. Per germline, CDR1 MNHEY and CDR2 SVGAGI. CDR3 size: 15 residues. After removal of 2 bases from V and 4 bases from J, the junction contained 5 bases not matched to a gene. The CDR3 loop reads CASSYRYRGNQPQHF. In DNA, the CDR3 is TGTGCCAGCAGTTACCGGTACAGGGGTAATCAGCCCCAGCATTTT.

This clone was seen once. The rearrangement joins TRBV30 to TRBJ2-7, with 8 bases fitting TRBD1. The V and J ends lost 2 bases and 2 bases, in that order; junction bases with no gene match: 5. The CDR3 extends over 14 amino acids. Germline CDR1 and CDR2: GTSNPN and SVGIG (reference sequence). Here the CDR3 DNA reads TGTGCCTGGAGTCGGGCAGGGGGCGCCTACGAGCAGTACTTC. Residues: CAWSRAGGAYEQYF.

This clone was observed many times. The chain combines TRBV23-1 with TRBJ1-5; 7 bases agree with TRBD1. TRBV23-1 carries the ORF label, with uncertain function. V lost 6 bases, J lost 3 bases, and 11 bases stayed unmatched. This CDR3 has 16 amino acids. The CDR3 loop is CASRRNYRGPNQPQHF. The CDR3, as DNA: TGCGCCAGCAGACGAAATTACAGGGGCCCCAATCAGCCCCAGCATTTT.

CDR3 amino acids: CASSKTGTSGITDTQYF. The CDR3 DNA reads TGTGCCAGCAGCAAAACCGGGACTAGCGGGATCACAGATACGCAGTATTTT. The V and J genes are TRBV7-3 and TRBJ2-3; 13 nucleotides match TRBD2. CDR3 length: 17 amino acids. From germline, CDR1 is SGHTA and CDR2 FQGTGA. V shed 5 bases and J 2 bases; nucleotides not matched to a gene: 7.

About this clone: The same CDR3 is also encoded by other DNA sequences in this sample. This chain joins TRBV28 and TRBJ2-7; D is undetermined. Germline values: CDR1 MDHEN, CDR2 SYDVKM. The length of the CDR3 is 12 residues. V was cut by 6 bases and J by 4 bases, with 10 bases left in between. CDR3 amino acids: CASSPVGYEQYF. CDR3 nucleotide sequence: TGTGCCAGCAGCCCGGTGGGGTACGAGCAGTACTTC.

The chain is built from TRBV12-5 and TRBJ1-1; no clear D. Germline V gene lookup returns CDR1 LGHNT and CDR2 FRNRAP. The CDR3 is made up of 14 amino acids. The ends were cut back, 3 bases at V and 0 bases at J, with 8 bases in the middle. CDR3 nucleotide sequence: TGTGCTAGTGGTTTCACGGGCATGAACACTGAAGCTTTCTTT. Amino acid sequence: CASGFTGMNTEAFF.